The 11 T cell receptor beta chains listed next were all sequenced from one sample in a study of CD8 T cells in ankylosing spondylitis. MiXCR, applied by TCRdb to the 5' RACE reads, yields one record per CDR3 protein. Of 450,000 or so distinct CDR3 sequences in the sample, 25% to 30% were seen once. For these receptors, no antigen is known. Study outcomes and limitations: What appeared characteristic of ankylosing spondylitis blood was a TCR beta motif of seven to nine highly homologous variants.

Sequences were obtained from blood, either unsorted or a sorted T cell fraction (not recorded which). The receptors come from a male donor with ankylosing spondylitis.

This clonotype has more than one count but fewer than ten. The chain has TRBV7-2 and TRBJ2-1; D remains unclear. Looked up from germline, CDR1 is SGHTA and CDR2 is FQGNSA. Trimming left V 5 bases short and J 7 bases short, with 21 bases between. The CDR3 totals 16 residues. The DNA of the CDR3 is TGTGCCAGCAGCGTCCACATGGCGGTGAGAGGTAATGAGCAGTTCTTC. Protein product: CASSVHMAVRGNEQFF.

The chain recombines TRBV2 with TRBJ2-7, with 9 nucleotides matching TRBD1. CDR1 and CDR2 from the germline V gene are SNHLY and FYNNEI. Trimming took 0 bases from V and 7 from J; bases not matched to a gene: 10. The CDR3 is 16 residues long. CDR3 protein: CASSEALGTGYLEQYF. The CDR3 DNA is TGTGCCAGCAGTGAAGCCCTTGGGACAGGGTACTTGGAGCAGTACTTC.

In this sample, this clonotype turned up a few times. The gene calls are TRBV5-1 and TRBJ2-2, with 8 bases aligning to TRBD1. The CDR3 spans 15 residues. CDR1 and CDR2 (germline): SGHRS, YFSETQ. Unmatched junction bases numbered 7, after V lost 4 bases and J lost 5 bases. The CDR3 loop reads CASSGQGAPTGELFF. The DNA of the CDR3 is TGCGCCAGCAGCGGTCAGGGGGCGCCGACCGGGGAGCTGTTTTTT.

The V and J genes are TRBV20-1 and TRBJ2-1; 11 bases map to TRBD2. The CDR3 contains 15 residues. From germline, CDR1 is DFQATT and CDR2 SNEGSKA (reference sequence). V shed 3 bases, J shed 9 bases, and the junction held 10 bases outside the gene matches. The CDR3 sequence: CSASSTSGTSAEQFF. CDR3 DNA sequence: TGCAGTGCTAGCTCGACTAGCGGGACGTCCGCTGAGCAGTTCTTC.

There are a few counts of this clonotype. CDR3 coding DNA: TGTGCCAGCAGTCTCAGGGAACATGAGGAAAAACTGTTTTTT. Residues: CASSLREHEEKLFF. The genes are TRBV6-1 and TRBJ1-4; tentatively, D is TRBD1 (5 bases). CDR3 length: 14 residues. Germline CDR1 reads MNHNS; CDR2 reads SASEGT. V was shortened by 5 bases and J by 8 bases, with 15 bases between the two germline ends.

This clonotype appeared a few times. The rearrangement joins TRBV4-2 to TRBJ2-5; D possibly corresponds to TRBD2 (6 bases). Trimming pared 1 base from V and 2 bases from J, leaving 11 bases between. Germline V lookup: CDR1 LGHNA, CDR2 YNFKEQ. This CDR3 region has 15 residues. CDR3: CASSQVAVQQETQYF. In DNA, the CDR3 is TGTGCCAGCAGCCAAGTAGCGGTCCAACAAGAGACCCAGTACTTC.

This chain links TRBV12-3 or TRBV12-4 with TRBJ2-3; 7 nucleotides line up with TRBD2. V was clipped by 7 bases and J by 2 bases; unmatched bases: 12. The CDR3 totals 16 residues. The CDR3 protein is CASKPGGFGFTDTQYF. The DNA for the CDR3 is TGTGCCAGCAAACCCGGGGGGTTTGGGTTCACAGATACGCAGTATTTT.

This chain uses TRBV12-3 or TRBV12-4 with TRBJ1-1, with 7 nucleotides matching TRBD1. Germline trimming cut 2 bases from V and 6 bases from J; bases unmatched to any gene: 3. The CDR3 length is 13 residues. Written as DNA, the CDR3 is TGTGCCAGCAGTTTAAGGCAGGGGGCTGAAGCTTTCTTT. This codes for CASSLRQGAEAFF.

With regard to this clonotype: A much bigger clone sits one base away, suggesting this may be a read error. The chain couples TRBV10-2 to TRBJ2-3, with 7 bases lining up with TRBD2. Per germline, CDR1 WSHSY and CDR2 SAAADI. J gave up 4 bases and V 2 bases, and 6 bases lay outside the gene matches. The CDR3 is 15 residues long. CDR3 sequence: CASSETSEGADTQYF. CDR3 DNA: TGCGCCAGCAGTGAGACTAGCGAAGGAGCAGATACGCAGTATTTT.

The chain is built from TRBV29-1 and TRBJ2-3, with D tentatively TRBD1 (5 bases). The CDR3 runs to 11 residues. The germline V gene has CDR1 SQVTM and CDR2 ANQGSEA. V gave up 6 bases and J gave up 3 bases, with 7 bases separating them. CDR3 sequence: CSVKGTDTQYF. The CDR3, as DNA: TGCAGCGTAAAGGGGACAGATACGCAGTATTTT.

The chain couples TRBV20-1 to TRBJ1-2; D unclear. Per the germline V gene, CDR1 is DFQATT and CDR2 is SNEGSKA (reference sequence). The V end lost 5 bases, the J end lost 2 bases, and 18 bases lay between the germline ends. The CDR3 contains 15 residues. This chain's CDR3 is CSAPPPGSHNYGYTF. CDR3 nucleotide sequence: TGCAGTGCTCCACCCCCGGGTAGTCACAACTATGGCTACACCTTC.